The present T cell receptor (beta chain) was sequenced within a study of blood T cell repertoires in COVID-19. The wider study: Donors in the United States, Italy and Spain gave samples during acute or convalescent COVID-19. In each case, the material was cDNA or gDNA derived from T cells, B-cell-depleted T cells, or PBMCs.

Germline CDR1 LGHNA, CDR2 YNFKEQ. This CDR3 has 16 residues. After removal of 3 bases from V and 6 bases from J, the junction contained 9 bases not matched to a gene. In the source study's methods: Nucleated cell counts were estimated from reference gene primer amplification. Clones were read by immunoSEQ multiplex PCR, and TCRdb kept only the in-frame ones, dropping some. That table supplies the V and J calls and clone size; D and trimming were determined from the DNA. The profile shows 180,000 or so clones, 78% of them singletons. The gene calls are TRBV4-2 and TRBJ2-2, with TRBD2 matching over 8 bases. This TCR came from a woman aged 80 or over with active or convalescent COVID-19. The sample was peripheral blood. In nucleotides, the CDR3 is TGTGCCAGCAGCCAGTGGGGCGGGGGGCGTCCCGGGGAGCTGTTTTTT. The encoded protein is CASSQWGGGRPGELFF.